This TCR beta chain was captured by sequencing in a study of neurological immune-mediated disorders. General study points: HTLV-1-associated myelopathy had the most TCR clonal expansion, and multiple sclerosis had the least, less than healthy controls.

The germline gives CDR1 MNHNY, CDR2 SVGAGI (reference sequence). This CDR3 spans 21 amino acids. V lost 2 bases to trimming and J lost 6 bases, with 35 bases between them. A note on this clonotype: Antigen unknown.

A 10-nucleotide random UMI tagged transcripts in template-switch 5'RACE cDNA synthesis. Each sequencing run yielded over 170 million TCR-beta sequences from 15-18 subjects. TCRdb re-called the 5' RACE reads with MiXCR, one entry per CDR3 protein. The profile shows tens of thousands of distinct CDR3 sequences, 11% to 15% of them singletons. Source material was 2 million unsorted PBMCs, stored at -80 °C in RNAlater. Sequenced input: PBMCs. The chain carries TRBV6-6 and TRBJ2-7; D perhaps matches TRBD1 (6 bases). This clonotype was obtained from a woman in her forties or fifties in good health. This CDR3 reads CASSYPTQLQGSGQSLSEQYF. CDR3 in DNA: TGTGCCAGCAGTTACCCGACCCAACTACAGGGTTCTGGTCAAAGTCTTAGCGAGCAGTACTTC.